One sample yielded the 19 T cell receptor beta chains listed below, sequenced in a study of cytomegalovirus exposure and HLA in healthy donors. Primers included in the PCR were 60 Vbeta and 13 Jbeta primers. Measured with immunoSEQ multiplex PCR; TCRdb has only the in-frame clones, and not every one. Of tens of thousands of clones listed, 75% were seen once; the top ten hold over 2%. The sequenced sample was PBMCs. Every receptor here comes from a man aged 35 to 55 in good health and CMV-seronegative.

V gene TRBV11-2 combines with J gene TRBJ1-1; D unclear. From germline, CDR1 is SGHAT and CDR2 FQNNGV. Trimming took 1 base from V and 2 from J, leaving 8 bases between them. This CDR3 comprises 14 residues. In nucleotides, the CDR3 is TGTGCCAGCAGCTTAGTGTATCTAAACACTGAAGCTTTCTTT. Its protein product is CASSLVYLNTEAFF. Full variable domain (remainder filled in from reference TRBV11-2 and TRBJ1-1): EAGVAQSPRYKIIEKRQSVAFWCNPISGHATLYWYQQILGQGPKLLIQFQNNGVVDDSQLPKDRFSAERLKGVDSTLKIQPAKLEDSAVYLCASSLVYLNTEAFFGQGTRLTVV.

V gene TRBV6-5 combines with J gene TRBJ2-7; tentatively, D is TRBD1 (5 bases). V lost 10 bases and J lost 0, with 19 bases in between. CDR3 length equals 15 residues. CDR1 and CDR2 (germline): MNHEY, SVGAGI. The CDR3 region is CATAKFRGSSYEQYF. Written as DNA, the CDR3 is TGTGCCACCGCCAAGTTTAGGGGTAGCTCCTACGAGCAGTACTTC.

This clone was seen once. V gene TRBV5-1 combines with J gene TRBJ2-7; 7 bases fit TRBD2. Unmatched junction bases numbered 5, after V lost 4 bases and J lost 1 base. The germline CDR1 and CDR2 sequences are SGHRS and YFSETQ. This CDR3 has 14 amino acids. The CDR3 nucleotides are TGCGCCAGCAGCGCCGCTAGCGGTTCCTACGAGCAGTACTTC. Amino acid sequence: CASSAASGSYEQYF.

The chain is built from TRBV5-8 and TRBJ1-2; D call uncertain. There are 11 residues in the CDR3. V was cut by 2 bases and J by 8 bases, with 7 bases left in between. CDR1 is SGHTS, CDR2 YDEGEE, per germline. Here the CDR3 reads CASSFSRGYTF. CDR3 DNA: TGTGCCAGCAGCTTTTCTAGAGGCTACACCTTC.

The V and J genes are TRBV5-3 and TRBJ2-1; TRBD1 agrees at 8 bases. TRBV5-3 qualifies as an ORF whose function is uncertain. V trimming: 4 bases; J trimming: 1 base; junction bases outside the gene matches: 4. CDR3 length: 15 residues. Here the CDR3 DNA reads TGTGCCAGAAGCAACCGACAGGGGTCCTACAATGAGCAGTTCTTC. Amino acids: CARSNRQGSYNEQFF.

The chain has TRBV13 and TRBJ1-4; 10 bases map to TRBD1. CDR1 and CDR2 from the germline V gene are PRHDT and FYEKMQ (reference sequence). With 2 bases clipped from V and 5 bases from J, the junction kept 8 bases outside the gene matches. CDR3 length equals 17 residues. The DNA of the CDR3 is TGTGCCAGCAGCTTAAGCCTAGGACAGGGGGAAAATGAAAAACTGTTTTTT. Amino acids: CASSLSLGQGENEKLFF.

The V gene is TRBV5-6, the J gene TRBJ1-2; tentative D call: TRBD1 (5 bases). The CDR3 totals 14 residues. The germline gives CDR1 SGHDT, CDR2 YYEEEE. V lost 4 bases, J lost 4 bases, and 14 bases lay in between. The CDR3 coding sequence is TGTGCCAGCAGCACACCCAGGGATGGCTATGGCTACACCTTC. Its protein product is CASSTPRDGYGYTF.

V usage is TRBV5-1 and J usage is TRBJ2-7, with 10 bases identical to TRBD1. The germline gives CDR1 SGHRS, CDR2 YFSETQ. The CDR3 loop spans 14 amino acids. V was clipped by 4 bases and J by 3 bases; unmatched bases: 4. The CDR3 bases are TGCGCCAGCAGCCGGGACAGGGGAATCTACGAGCAGTACTTC. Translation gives CASSRDRGIYEQYF.

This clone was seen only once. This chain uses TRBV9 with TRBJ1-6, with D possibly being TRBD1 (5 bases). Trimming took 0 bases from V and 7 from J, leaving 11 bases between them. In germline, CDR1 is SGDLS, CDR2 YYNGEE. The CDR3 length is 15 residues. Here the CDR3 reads CASSVGGGENSPLHF. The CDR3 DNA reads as TGTGCCAGCAGCGTAGGAGGAGGGGAAAATTCACCCCTCCACTTT.

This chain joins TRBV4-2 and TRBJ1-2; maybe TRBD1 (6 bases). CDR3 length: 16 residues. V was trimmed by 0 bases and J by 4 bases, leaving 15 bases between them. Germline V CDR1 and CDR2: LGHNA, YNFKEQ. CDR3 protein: CASSQDPTGSRYGYTF. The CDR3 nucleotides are TGTGCCAGCAGCCAAGATCCCACAGGGTCGCGCTATGGCTACACCTTC.

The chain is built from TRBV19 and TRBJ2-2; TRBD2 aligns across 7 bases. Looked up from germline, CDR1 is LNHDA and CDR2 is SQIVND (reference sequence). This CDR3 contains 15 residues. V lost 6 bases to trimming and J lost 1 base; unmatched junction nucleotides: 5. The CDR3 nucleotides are TGTGCCAGTAGGCTGGGGGGGAAGAACACCGGGGAGCTGTTTTTT. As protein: CASRLGGKNTGELFF.

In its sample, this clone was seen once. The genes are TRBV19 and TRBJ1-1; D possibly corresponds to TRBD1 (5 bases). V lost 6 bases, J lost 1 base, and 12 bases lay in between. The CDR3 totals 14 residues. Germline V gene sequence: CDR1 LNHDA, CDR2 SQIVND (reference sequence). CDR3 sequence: CASRGGRKNTEAFF. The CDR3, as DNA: TGTGCCAGTAGGGGGGGACGGAAGAACACTGAAGCTTTCTTT. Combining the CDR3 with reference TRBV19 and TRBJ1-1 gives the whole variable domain DGGITQSPKYLFRKEGQNVTLSCEQNLNHDAMYWYRQDPGQGLRLIYYSQIVNDFQKGDIAEGYSVSREKKESFPLTVTSAQKNPTAFYLCASRGGRKNTEAFFGQGTRLTVV.

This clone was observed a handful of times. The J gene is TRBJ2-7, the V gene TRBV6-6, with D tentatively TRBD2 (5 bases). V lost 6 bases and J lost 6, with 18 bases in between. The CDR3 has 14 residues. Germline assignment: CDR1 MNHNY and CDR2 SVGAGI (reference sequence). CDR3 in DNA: TGTGCCAGCAGGCTAGCTGGGTGGGAAGGCGAGCAGTACTTC. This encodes CASRLAGWEGEQYF.

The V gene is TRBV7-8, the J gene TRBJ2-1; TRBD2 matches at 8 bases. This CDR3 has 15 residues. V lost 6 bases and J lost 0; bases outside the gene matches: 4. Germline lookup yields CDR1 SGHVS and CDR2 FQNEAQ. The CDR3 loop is CASRGSGSSYNEQFF. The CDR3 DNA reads TGTGCCAGCAGGGGAAGCGGGAGCTCCTACAATGAGCAGTTCTTC. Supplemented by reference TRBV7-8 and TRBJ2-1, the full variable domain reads GAGVSQSPRYKVAKRGQDVALRCDPISGHVSLFWYQQALGQGPEFLTYFQNEAQLDKSGLPSDRFFAERPEGSVSTLKIQRTQQEDSAVYLCASRGSGSSYNEQFFGPGTRLTVL.

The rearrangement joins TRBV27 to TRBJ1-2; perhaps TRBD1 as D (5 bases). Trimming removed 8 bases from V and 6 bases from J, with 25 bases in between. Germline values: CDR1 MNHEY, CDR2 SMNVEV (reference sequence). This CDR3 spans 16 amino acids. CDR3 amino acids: CASWGSGTLQAHGYTF. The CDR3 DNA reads TGTGCCAGCTGGGGAAGCGGGACCCTTCAGGCCCATGGCTACACCTTC.

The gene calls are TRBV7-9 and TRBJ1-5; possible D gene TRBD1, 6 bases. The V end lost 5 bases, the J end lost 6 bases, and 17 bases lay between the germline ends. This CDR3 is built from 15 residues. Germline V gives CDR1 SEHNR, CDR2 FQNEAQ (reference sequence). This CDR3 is CASSALQGQGQPQHF. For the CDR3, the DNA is TGTGCCAGCAGCGCACTCCAGGGGCAGGGTCAGCCCCAGCATTTT.

The DNA of the CDR3 is TGTGCCAGTAGCATATTAAGGGGCAACTATGGCTACACCTTC. Its protein is CASSILRGNYGYTF. This chain joins TRBV19 and TRBJ1-2, with D possibly being TRBD1 (5 bases). Germline CDR1 and CDR2: LNHDA and SQIVND (reference sequence). The CDR3 consists of 14 residues. Trimming removed 6 bases at V and 2 bases at J, with 13 bases between.

The CDR3 region is CASSNRQSAQYF. CDR3 nucleotides: TGCGCCAGCAGCAACAGACAGTCCGCGCAGTACTTC. The rearrangement links TRBV5-1 to TRBJ2-7; D may be TRBD1 (5 bases). CDR3 length: 12 amino acids. The germline CDR1 and CDR2 sequences are SGHRS and YFSETQ. Trimming took off 4 bases at V and 9 bases at J, with 14 bases between the two ends.

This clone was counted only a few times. The CDR3 is CASSQARYNEQFF. CDR3 sequence (DNA): TGCGCCAGCAGCCAAGCTAGGTACAATGAGCAGTTCTTC. V is TRBV4-1 and J is TRBJ2-1; no clear D. CDR1 MGHRA and CDR2 YSYEKL come from the germline V gene. The ends were cut back, 1 base at V and 4 bases at J, with 5 bases in the middle. CDR3 length: 13 amino acids.